This TCR beta chain was found in a study of blood T cells in healthy people across ages (dated by TCRdb to about 2015). Context from the whole study: In model experiments, roughly one uniquely barcoded TCR beta cDNA molecule per two T cells was captured by template switching. Two additional independent replicas of 1 million unique cDNA reads from the same blood draw were analyzed for two donors (one aged 18 to 30 and one aged 80 or older). To track age-related changes in TCR beta repertoire diversity, the study relied on deep sequencing normalized with unique cDNA molecular identifiers. Four age groups were formed from the donors: young (average about 17 years), middle-aged (approximately 40), aged (62) and long-lived (82). To avoid experimental bias, donors of different ages were randomly spread across the sequencing lanes.

Donors were 35 to 40 systemically healthy Caucasian individuals from Russia aged about 6 to 100 years. Around 10 milliliters of peripheral blood were drawn from each donor into EDTA-treated Vacutainer tubes. PBMCs were isolated by Ficoll-Paque density-gradient centrifugation, with at least 6 million obtained per sample. Total RNA was extracted from PBMCs with Trizol reagent, with at least 5.5 micrograms obtained per sample. Naive CD45RAhigh/CD27high T cell percentages were measured by flow cytometry on a PBMC aliquot from every donor. Notes on this clonotype: Its target antigen remains unknown. There are no base qualities to consult, and no much larger clone falls within one base.

The method behind the library was 5' RACE. For sequencing, an Illumina HiSeq 2500 was employed. A second PCR of about 7 to 12 cycles was performed with a sample-barcoded 5' primer and a J-beta primer mix. Each TCR beta cDNA molecule received a unique molecular identifier from a template-switch 5' adaptor carrying 12 random nucleotides. Each sample yielded at least 2.5 million CDR3-containing paired-end reads. The Mint cDNA synthesis kit, primed by a TRBC-specific oligonucleotide, was used to synthesize first-strand cDNA from all RNA. All cDNA was treated with uracil-DNA glycosylase and then went through a first 18-cycle PCR with the universal primers M1SS and BC2_uni_R. The source study handled its data this way. For normalization, 1 million high-quality reads were randomly selected from each sample, with every read carrying a distinct molecular identifier. Reads sharing molecular identifiers were discarded rather than binned into consensus sequences. MiTCR, set to a Q25 quality threshold and the strictest error-elimination algorithm, was used for CDR3 identification, clonotype clustering and error correction. Lower-bound total TCR beta diversity was estimated with a nonparametric unseen species model using Euler transformation. TCRdb itself trimmed the public reads at Q25 with fastp, ran MiXCR and retained productive beta chains. Each CDR3 protein appears once, grouped with its most common genes and DNA. TCRdb, not the authors, supplied the V and J calls. The sample records roughly 1.5 million distinct CDR3 sequences, roughly 43% of which are singletons. Of the sample, roughly 3.7% is held by the ten largest clones.

Beyond this particular receptor, the publication reports: Estimates of total diversity based on one million sequenced T cells were regarded as lower bounds and as underestimates. Compared with the aged group, the long-lived group had more naive CD4+ T cells, fewer expanded clones and increased TCR diversity, a pattern suggesting age selection. Donor CMV infection status was unknown, potentially confounding age-related changes in expanded clonotypes. Since profiling was done on bulk unsorted PBMCs, naive and antigen-experienced compartments could not be conclusively compared. Observed TCR beta diversity per million T cells fell roughly linearly with age, and a significant reduction was already apparent by age around 44. There was a strong correlation between observed TCR beta diversity and the percentage of naive T cells measured by flow cytometry.

Cut back by 3 bases and 7 bases, the V and J ends lie 12 bases apart. According to the germline V gene, CDR1 reads SNHLY and CDR2 reads FYNNEI. The CDR3 goes from the cysteine to the phenylalanine over 13 residues. Just CDR3 DNA is preserved here, 39 bases in frame from base 1. Sample: blood. The clonotype comes from a woman aged 18-29 years in good health. The rearrangement joined TRBV2 to TRBJ1-2, with no reliable assignment of the D segment. This receptor has the CDR3 CASSESPASGYTF. The sequenced DNA: TGTGCCAGCAGTGAGAGCCCGGCAAGTGGCTACACCTTC.